Reported below is one TCR beta chain. Sequencing used immunoSEQ multiplex PCR; TCRdb keeps in-frame clones, though not all of them. The data hold roughly 250,000 clones, with 70% to 85% observed a single time. Germline V gene sequence: CDR1 SGHRS, CDR2 YFSETQ. The CDR3 loop spans 15 amino acids. V was cut by 4 bases and J by 1 base, with 14 bases left in between. This entry belongs to a study of blood T cell repertoires in COVID-19. The sequence came from a woman older than 75 with acute or convalescent COVID-19. Specimen: peripheral blood. This chain links TRBV5-1 with TRBJ1-1; D not resolved. The CDR3 region has the DNA TGCGCCAGCAGCGCCTCGGGGTCGGCGAACACTGAAGCTTTCTTT. Its protein product is CASSASGSANTEAFF.